This T cell receptor (beta chain) was observed in a study of identical twins. Findings and caveats of the study: Models predicted less out-of-frame TCR alpha sharing in monozygotic twins than was found. A partial confounding effect on zero-insertion analyses could come from invariant MAIT and iNKT cells.

TCRdb itself ran the 5' RACE reads through MiXCR, one entry per CDR3 protein. The top ten clones hold approximately 2% of a sample with fewer than 250,000 distinct CDR3 sequences, around 6.9% of them seen once. This clonotype appeared many times. Antigen unknown. The data were also submitted as part of a second study, on yellow fever vaccine responses in identical twins.

The clonotype originates from a woman aged 18-29 years in good health. Sample: memory (CD45RO+) T cells sorted from blood.

Here the CDR3 reads CASSLETSGRWETQYF. As DNA, the CDR3 is TGCGCCAGCAGCTTGGAGACTAGCGGGAGATGGGAGACCCAGTACTTC. This chain joins TRBV5-1 and TRBJ2-5; TRBD2 agrees at 12 bases. The germline CDR1 and CDR2 sequences are SGHRS and YFSETQ. The V gene end was trimmed by 0 bases and the J gene end by 5 bases; junction bases not matched to a gene: 5. The CDR3 is made up of 16 amino acids.